Presented here are 3 T cell receptor beta chains from one specimen sequenced in a study of CD8 T cells in Susac syndrome. When the RNA was reverse transcribed, random hexamers were used with an input of about 0.5 to 1 ug. TCRdb fed the immunoSEQ multiplex PCR reads into MiXCR, producing one record per CDR3 protein. Among 140,000 to 150,000 distinct CDR3 sequences, approximately 94% were seen once, and the ten largest hold 0.075% to 0.09%. The sample consisted of CD4+ T cells from PBMCs. These receptors all stem from a human donor in good health.

The V gene is TRBV30, the J gene TRBJ2-1, with D possibly matching TRBD2 (5 bases). In germline, CDR1 is GTSNPN, CDR2 SVGIG (reference sequence). The CDR3 has 13 residues. Trimming stripped 4 bases from V and 2 bases from J, with 9 bases between. CDR3 sequence: CAWIGGPYNEQFF. CDR3 nucleotides: TGTGCCTGGATTGGCGGGCCCTACAATGAGCAGTTCTTC.

The table lists this clonotype with a count of one. The DNA of the CDR3 is TGTGCCAGCAGCCAGCCGGGGTGGGAGACCCAGTACTTC. It specifies CASSQPGWETQYF. The chain combines TRBV3-1 with TRBJ2-5, with D perhaps matching TRBD2 (5 bases). The germline V gene encodes CDR1 LGHDT and CDR2 YNNKEL (reference sequence). The CDR3 spans 13 residues. The V and J ends lost 3 bases and 5 bases respectively, with 10 bases between them.

The J gene is TRBJ2-5, the V gene TRBV6-5, with 9 bases aligning to TRBD1. Germline V gene lookup returns CDR1 MNHEY and CDR2 SVGAGI. This CDR3 comprises 14 residues. Germline trimming cut 2 bases from V and 7 bases from J; bases unmatched to any gene: 5. The chain's CDR3 is CASSYIQGAGTQYF. CDR3 nucleotides: TGTGCCAGCAGTTACATACAGGGGGCTGGGACCCAGTACTTC.